These 5 T cell receptor beta chains share one sample of origin, sequenced in a study of T cell changes during pregnancy in multiple sclerosis. Produced via immunoSEQ multiplex PCR; TCRdb's table is partial and in-frame only. The table has about 55,000 clones, 85% to 90% seen once. This specimen consisted of CD4+ T cells from peripheral blood mononuclear cells, obtained in the first trimester of pregnancy. Every receptor here comes from a female donor with multiple sclerosis, enrolled in a pregnancy study.

The V and J genes are TRBV19 and TRBJ2-7, with D hard to call. Trimming shortened V by 1 base and J by 0 bases, and 16 bases separated the two germline ends. Germline V gives CDR1 LNHDA, CDR2 SQIVND (reference sequence). CDR3 length equals 17 residues. In DNA form, the CDR3 reads TGTGCCAGTAGTATAGCTGCAACAACTATACTCTCCTACGAGCAGTACTTC. Its translation: CASSIAATTILSYEQYF.

The chain combines TRBV19 with TRBJ2-7; possible D gene TRBD1, 5 bases. The CDR3 totals 14 residues. The V end was cut by 5 bases, the J end by 1 base, with 12 bases between. Germline V lookup: CDR1 LNHDA, CDR2 SQIVND (reference sequence). Here the CDR3 DNA reads TGTGCCAGTAGTCCGCGTAGGGGTTCCTACGAGCAGTACTTC. Its translation is CASSPRRGSYEQYF.

The chain carries TRBV5-1 and TRBJ1-2; tentative D call: TRBD1 (5 bases). Per germline, CDR1 SGHRS and CDR2 YFSETQ. V dropped 1 base and J dropped 14 bases, with 18 bases sitting between them. The CDR3 length is 13 residues. CDR3 sequence reads: CASSLTGDLVGTF. For the CDR3, the DNA is TGCGCCAGCAGCTTGACAGGCGACTTAGTAGGGACCTTC.

This clone was counted once. J is TRBJ2-7 and V is TRBV6-5, with 7 bases aligning to TRBD1. The V and J ends lost 6 bases and 0 bases, in that order; junction bases with no gene match: 2. Germline CDR1 and CDR2: MNHEY and SVGAGI. This CDR3 contains 13 residues. CDR3 region: CASRRTGSYEQYF. CDR3 nucleotides: TGTGCCAGCAGAAGGACAGGCTCCTACGAGCAGTACTTC.

This chain uses TRBV5-1 with TRBJ1-1, with D possibly being TRBD1 (5 bases). This CDR3 is built from 13 residues. Trimming removed 4 bases from V and 1 base from J, with 8 bases in between. From germline, CDR1 is SGHRS and CDR2 YFSETQ. The CDR3 DNA follows: TGCGCCAGCAGCCTTCAGGGGAACACTGAAGCTTTCTTT. It yields the protein CASSLQGNTEAFF.